The text below deals with one T cell receptor beta chain. The antigen remains unidentified. All donors were Caucasian adults living in Nashville, Tennessee. About 28,000 T cell genomes (about 300 ng DNA) went into each PBMC replicate. Repertoires were generated with immunoSEQ multiplex PCR, while TCRdb's copy carries only in-frame clones and drops some. Of 490,000 or so clones listed, 76% were seen once; the top ten hold over 10%. This record belongs to a study of shared clonotypes between healthy human individuals. Findings and caveats of the study: Deeper or shallower sequencing was expected to change how clonotypes are shared among donors.

V was clipped by 4 bases and J by 2 bases; unmatched bases: 6. The CDR3 sequence is 17 residues long. Germline lookup yields CDR1 SGHVS and CDR2 FQNEAQ. The sequenced sample was PBMCs. The chain links TRBV7-8 to TRBJ2-1; 12 positions agree with TRBD2. The sequence came from a woman between 35 and 50 years old in good health. Some clones in this sample may be carry-over from other donors' samples. The CDR3 sequence is CASSSFASGRAYNEQFF. The DNA of the CDR3 is TGTGCCAGCAGCTCGTTTGCTAGCGGGAGGGCCTACAATGAGCAGTTCTTC.